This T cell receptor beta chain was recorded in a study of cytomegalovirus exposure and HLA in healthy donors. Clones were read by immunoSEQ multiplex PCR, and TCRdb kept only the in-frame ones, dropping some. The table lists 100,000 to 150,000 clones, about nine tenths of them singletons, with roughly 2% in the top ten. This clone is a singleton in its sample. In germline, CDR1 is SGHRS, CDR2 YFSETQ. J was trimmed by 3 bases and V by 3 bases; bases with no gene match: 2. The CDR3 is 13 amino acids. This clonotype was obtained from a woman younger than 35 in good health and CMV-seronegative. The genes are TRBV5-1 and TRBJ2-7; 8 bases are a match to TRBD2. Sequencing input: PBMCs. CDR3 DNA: TGCGCCAGCAGCTGGACTAGCAACTACGAGCAGTACTTC. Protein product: CASSWTSNYEQYF.